This T cell receptor (beta chain) emerged from a study of CD8 T cells in ankylosing spondylitis. In germline, CDR1 is DFQATT, CDR2 SNEGSKA (reference sequence). This CDR3 region has 13 residues. Trimming removed 6 bases at V and 5 bases at J, with 15 bases between. A note on this clonotype: Its antigen remains unidentified.

Study-wide results and caveats: There was reportedly significant enrichment of clones that were disease-linked in matched ankylosing spondylitis synovial fluid. Earlier authors reported some of these motif variants in reactive arthritis synovial fluid and blood. Within ankylosing spondylitis blood, a TCR beta motif made up of seven to nine highly homologous variants appeared to be characteristic.

TCRdb independently ran MiXCR on the 5' RACE reads; one entry per CDR3 protein. The sample has roughly 670,000 distinct CDR3 sequences, roughly 19% seen once; the top ten hold under 20%. The sample was blood, either unsorted or a sorted T cell fraction (not recorded which). The sequence came from a male donor with ankylosing spondylitis. The chain joins TRBV20-1 to TRBJ2-3, with TRBD1 as a possible D gene (6 bases). The CDR3 reads CSALVGAGDTQYF. The CDR3 DNA reads TGCAGTGCGCTCGTGGGGGCGGGAGATACGCAGTATTTT.